This note documents a single T cell receptor (beta chain) sequence. The data originate from a study of cytomegalovirus exposure and HLA in healthy donors. PCR employed 60 Vbeta and 13 Jbeta primers. TCRdb's table, derived via immunoSEQ multiplex PCR, lists solely in-frame clones and lacks some. This table lists 150,000 to 200,000 clones. This CDR3 spans 15 amino acids. V lost 4 bases, J lost 4 bases, and 14 bases lay in between. Germline lookup yields CDR1 SGHTA and CDR2 FQGNSA. The receptor's source is a woman between 18 and 30 years old in good health and CMV-seropositive. The chain has TRBV7-2 and TRBJ2-1; TRBD2 is a possible D gene (5 bases). The specimen sequenced was PBMCs. CDR3 amino acids: CASSSLTGLYNEQFF. The DNA of the CDR3 is TGTGCCAGCAGCTCCCTTACGGGGTTATACAATGAGCAGTTCTTC.